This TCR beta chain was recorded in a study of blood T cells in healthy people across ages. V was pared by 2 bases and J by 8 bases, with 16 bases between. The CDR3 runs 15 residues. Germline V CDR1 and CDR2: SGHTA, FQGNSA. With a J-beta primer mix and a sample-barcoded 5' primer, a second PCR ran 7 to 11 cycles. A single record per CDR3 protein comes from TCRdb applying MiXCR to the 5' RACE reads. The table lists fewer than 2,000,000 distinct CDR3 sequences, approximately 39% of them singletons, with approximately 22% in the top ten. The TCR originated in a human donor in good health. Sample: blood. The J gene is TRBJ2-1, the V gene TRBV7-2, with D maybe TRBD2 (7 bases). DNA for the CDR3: TGTGCCAGCAGCTTACAATGGGGGGGCGGACATGAGCAGTTCTTC. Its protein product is CASSLQWGGGHEQFF. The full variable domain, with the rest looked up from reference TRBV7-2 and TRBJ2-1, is GAGVSQSPSNKVTEKGKDVELRCDPISGHTALYWYRQSLGQGLEFLIYFQGNSAPDKSGLPSDRFSAERTGGSVSTLTIQRTQQEDSAVYLCASSLQWGGGHEQFFGPGTRLTVL.